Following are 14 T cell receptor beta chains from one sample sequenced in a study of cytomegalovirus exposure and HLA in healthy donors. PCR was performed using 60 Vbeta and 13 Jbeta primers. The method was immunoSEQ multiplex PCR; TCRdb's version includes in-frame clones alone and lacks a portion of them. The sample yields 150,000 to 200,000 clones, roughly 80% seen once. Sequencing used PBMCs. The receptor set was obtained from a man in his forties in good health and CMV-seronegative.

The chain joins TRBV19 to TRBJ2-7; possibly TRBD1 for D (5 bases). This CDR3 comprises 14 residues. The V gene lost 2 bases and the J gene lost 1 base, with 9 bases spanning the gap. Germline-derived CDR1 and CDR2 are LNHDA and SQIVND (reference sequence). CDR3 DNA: TGTGCCAGTAGTATAAGGGCAGGGTCCTACGAGCAGTACTTC. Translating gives CASSIRAGSYEQYF.

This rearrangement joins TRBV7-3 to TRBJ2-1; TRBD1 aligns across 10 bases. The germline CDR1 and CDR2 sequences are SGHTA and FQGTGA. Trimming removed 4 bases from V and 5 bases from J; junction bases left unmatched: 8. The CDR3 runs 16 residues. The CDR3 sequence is CASSSIPGQGNNEQFF. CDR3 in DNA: TGTGCCAGCAGCTCCATTCCGGGACAGGGGAACAATGAGCAGTTCTTC.

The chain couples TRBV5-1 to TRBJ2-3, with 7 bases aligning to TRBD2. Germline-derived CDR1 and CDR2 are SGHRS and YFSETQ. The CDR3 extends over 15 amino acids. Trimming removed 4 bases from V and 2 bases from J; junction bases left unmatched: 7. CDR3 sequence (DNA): TGCGCCAGCAGCCTACCTGCGGGGGTCACAGATACGCAGTATTTT. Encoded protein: CASSLPAGVTDTQYF.

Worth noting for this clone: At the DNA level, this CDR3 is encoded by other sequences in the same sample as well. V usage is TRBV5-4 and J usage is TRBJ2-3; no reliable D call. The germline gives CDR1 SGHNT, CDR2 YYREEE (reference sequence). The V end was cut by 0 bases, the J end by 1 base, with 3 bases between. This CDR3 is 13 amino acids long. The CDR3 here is CASSLGGTDTQYF. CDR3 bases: TGTGCCAGCAGCTTGGGAGGCACAGATACGCAGTATTTT.

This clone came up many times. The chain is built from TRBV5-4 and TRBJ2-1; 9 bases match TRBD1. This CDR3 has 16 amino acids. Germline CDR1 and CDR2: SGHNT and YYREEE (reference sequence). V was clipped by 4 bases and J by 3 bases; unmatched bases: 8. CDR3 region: CASSPAGTGLYNEQFF. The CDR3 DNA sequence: TGTGCCAGCAGCCCAGCCGGGACAGGGCTCTACAATGAGCAGTTCTTC.

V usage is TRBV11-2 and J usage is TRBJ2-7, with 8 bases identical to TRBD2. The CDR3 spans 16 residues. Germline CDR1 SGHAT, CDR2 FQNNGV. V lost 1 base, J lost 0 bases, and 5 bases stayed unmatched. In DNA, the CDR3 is TGTGCCAGCAGCTTAGGGGCTAGCGGGCCCTCCTACGAGCAGTACTTC. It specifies CASSLGASGPSYEQYF.

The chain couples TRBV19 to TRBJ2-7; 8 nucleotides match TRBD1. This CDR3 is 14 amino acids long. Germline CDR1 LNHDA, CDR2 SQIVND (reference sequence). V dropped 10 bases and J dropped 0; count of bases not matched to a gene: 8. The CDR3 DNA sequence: TGTGCCACCGGCGGGACAGGCCTCTCCTACGAGCAGTACTTC. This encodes CATGGTGLSYEQYF.

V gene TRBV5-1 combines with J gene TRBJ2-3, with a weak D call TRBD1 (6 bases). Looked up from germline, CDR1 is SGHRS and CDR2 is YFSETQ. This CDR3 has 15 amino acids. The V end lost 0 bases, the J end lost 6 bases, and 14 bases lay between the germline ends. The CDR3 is CASSLEGDRRDTQYF. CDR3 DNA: TGCGCCAGCAGCTTGGAGGGGGATCGGCGGGATACGCAGTATTTT. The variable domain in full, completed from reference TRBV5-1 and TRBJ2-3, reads KAGVTQTPRYLIKTRGQQVTLSCSPISGHRSVSWYQQTPGQGLQFLFEYFSETQRNKGNFPGRFSGRQFSNSRSEMNVSTLELGDSALYLCASSLEGDRRDTQYFGPGTRLTVL.

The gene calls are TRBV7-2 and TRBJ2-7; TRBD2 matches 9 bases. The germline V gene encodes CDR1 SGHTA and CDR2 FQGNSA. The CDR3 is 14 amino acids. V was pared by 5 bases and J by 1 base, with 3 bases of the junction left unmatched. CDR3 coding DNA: TGTGCCAGCAGCCGGACTAGCGTTTCCTACGAGCAGTACTTC. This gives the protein CASSRTSVSYEQYF. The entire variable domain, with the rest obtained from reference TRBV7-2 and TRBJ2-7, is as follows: GAGVSQSPSNKVTEKGKDVELRCDPISGHTALYWYRQSLGQGLEFLIYFQGNSAPDKSGLPSDRFSAERTGGSVSTLTIQRTQQEDSAVYLCASSRTSVSYEQYFGPGTRLTVT.

CDR3 region: CASQPTYEQYF. CDR3 DNA: TGTGCCTCACAGCCAACCTACGAGCAGTACTTC. The chain is built from TRBV2 and TRBJ2-7, with D hard to call. There are 11 residues in the CDR3. The V and J ends lost 11 bases and 2 bases respectively, with 10 bases between them. Germline values: CDR1 SNHLY, CDR2 FYNNEI. Looking up the rest from reference TRBV2 and TRBJ2-7 gives the full variable domain: EPEVTQTPSHQVTQMGQEVILRCVPISNHLYFYWYRQILGQKVEFLVSFYNNEISEKSEIFDDQFSVERPDGSNFTLKIRSTKLEDSAMYFCASQPTYEQYFGPGTRLTVT.

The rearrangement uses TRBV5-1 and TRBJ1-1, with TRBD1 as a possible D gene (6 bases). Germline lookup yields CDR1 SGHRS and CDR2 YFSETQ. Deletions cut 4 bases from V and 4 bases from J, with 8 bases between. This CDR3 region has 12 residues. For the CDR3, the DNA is TGCGCCAGCAGCCAACAGGGCACTGAAGCTTTCTTT. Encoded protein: CASSQQGTEAFF.

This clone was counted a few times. DNA for the CDR3: TGCGCCAGCAGCCTGGGACAGATGGGCTCTGAAGCTTTCTTT. This translates into CASSLGQMGSEAFF. The chain recombines TRBV4-1 with TRBJ1-1; 7 bases align to TRBD1. CDR1 and CDR2 from the germline V gene are MGHRA and YSYEKL. Germline trimming cut 4 bases from V and 6 bases from J; bases unmatched to any gene: 8. The CDR3 loop spans 14 amino acids.

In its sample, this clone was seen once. CDR3 sequence reads: CAISESLRESEQFF. DNA of the CDR3: TGTGCCATCAGTGAGTCGTTGCGGGAGAGTGAGCAGTTCTTC. The chain recombines TRBV10-3 with TRBJ2-1; 7 bases agree with TRBD2. Trimming took 0 bases from V and 9 from J; bases not matched to a gene: 5. From germline, CDR1 is ENHRY and CDR2 SYGVKD. The CDR3 spans 14 residues.

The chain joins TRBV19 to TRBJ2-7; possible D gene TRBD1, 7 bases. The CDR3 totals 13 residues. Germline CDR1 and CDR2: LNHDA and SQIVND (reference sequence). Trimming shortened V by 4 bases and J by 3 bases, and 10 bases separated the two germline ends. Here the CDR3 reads CASSRRDSYEQYF. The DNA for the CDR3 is TGTGCCAGTAGTAGGCGGGACAGCTACGAGCAGTACTTC.